These T cell receptor beta chains were read from a single sample in a study of cytomegalovirus exposure and HLA in healthy donors. The repertoire was sequenced with immunoSEQ multiplex PCR; TCRdb's copy has only in-frame clones and lacks some. The repertoire consists of approximately 180,000 clones, with around nine tenths occurring once and the leading ten covering less than 3.5%. The specimen was PBMCs. All receptors derive from a man aged 18 to 35 in good health and CMV-seropositive. CDR3s include the opening cysteine and the closing phenylalanine or tryptophan. A D gene is named only where the DNA matches it firmly. Expanded clones are given a class, and other clones once, few, many or no size at all.

d_gene: TRBD2; v_gene: TRBV7-6; j_gene: TRBJ2-2; abundance: few; CDR3nt: TGTGCCAGCAGCTTGGACGTACGGGGGGGGCCCTTAACCGGGGAGCTGTTTTTT; CDR3aa: CASSLDVRGGPLTGELFF
d_gene: TRBD1; v_gene: TRBV4-3; j_gene: TRBJ1-2; abundance: .; CDR3nt: TGCGCCAGCAGCCAAAATGGGGACAGGGCGGGTGGCTACACCTTC; CDR3aa: CASSQNGDRAGGYTF
d_gene: .; v_gene: TRBV11-1; j_gene: TRBJ2-7; abundance: .; CDR3nt: TGTGCCAGCAGCTTCGGACAGTTAAGCTCCTACGAGCAGTACTTC; CDR3aa: CASSFGQLSSYEQYF
d_gene: .; v_gene: TRBV6-1; j_gene: TRBJ2-6; abundance: medium-sized; CDR3nt: TGTGCCAGCAGTGACGACAGTTCCACCTCTGGGGCCAACGTCCTGACTTTC; CDR3aa: CASSDDSSTSGANVLTF
d_gene: TRBD2; v_gene: TRBV29-1; j_gene: TRBJ2-3; abundance: .; CDR3nt: TGCAGCGTCACGGGGGGGCAAGGCACAGATACGCAGTATTTT; CDR3aa: CSVTGGQGTDTQYF
d_gene: .; v_gene: TRBV11-2; j_gene: TRBJ2-2; abundance: .; CDR3nt: TGTGCCAGCAGCCACGCGAGAGGCACCGGGGAGCTGTTTTTT; CDR3aa: CASSHARGTGELFF
d_gene: .; v_gene: TRBV28; j_gene: TRBJ1-5; abundance: .; CDR3nt: TGTGCCAGCAGTCGACTCTTTCCCAATCAGCCCCAGCATTTT; CDR3aa: CASSRLFPNQPQHF
d_gene: TRBD1; v_gene: TRBV10-1; j_gene: TRBJ2-7; abundance: .; CDR3nt: TGCGCCAGCATCCCGGGACAGGGCCACGAGCAGTACTTC; CDR3aa: CASIPGQGHEQYF
d_gene: TRBD1; v_gene: TRBV11-2; j_gene: TRBJ2-7; abundance: .; CDR3nt: TGTGCCAGCAGCTTAGAGGGACAGGGTCTTTGGGAGCAGTACTTC; CDR3aa: CASSLEGQGLWEQYF
d_gene: .; v_gene: TRBV4-3; j_gene: TRBJ2-1; abundance: .; CDR3nt: TGCGCCAGCAGCCTCCTAGCGAATACCTACAATGAGCAGTTCTTC; CDR3aa: CASSLLANTYNEQFF
d_gene: TRBD2; v_gene: TRBV5-1; j_gene: TRBJ2-7; abundance: .; CDR3nt: TGCGCCAGCAGCCCGGGACTAGCGGGAATCTCCTACGAGCAGTACTTC; CDR3aa: CASSPGLAGISYEQYF
d_gene: TRBD2; v_gene: TRBV7-8; j_gene: TRBJ2-1; abundance: .; CDR3nt: TGTGCCAGCAGCTCAATAGCGGGAAGGGCGGGTGAGCAGTTCTTC; CDR3aa: CASSSIAGRAGEQFF
d_gene: TRBD2; v_gene: TRBV13; j_gene: TRBJ2-1; abundance: .; CDR3nt: TGTGCCAGCAGCTCCCGGGGACTAGCGGGAGGGCCTGTCGACAATGAGCAGTTCTTC; CDR3aa: CASSSRGLAGGPVDNEQFF
d_gene: TRBD2; v_gene: TRBV4-2; j_gene: TRBJ2-1; abundance: once; CDR3nt: TGTGCCAGCAGCCGAACCAGCGGGGAATACAATGAGCAGTTCTTC; CDR3aa: CASSRTSGEYNEQFF
d_gene: .; v_gene: TRBV9; j_gene: TRBJ1-2; abundance: few; CDR3nt: TGTGCCAGCAGCGCCCAGGGTTTAGCTAACTATGGCTACACCTTC; CDR3aa: CASSAQGLANYGYTF
d_gene: .; v_gene: TRBV27; j_gene: TRBJ2-7; abundance: .; CDR3nt: TGTGCCAGCAGTGCCTCTACAGGGTTCGGAAACGAGCAGTACTTC; CDR3aa: CASSASTGFGNEQYF
d_gene: TRBD2; v_gene: TRBV5-1; j_gene: TRBJ2-3; abundance: .; CDR3nt: TGCGCCAGCAACCCAGCGGGGGGAGCTGATACGCAGTATTTT; CDR3aa: CASNPAGGADTQYF
d_gene: TRBD1; v_gene: TRBV29-1; j_gene: TRBJ2-2; abundance: .; CDR3nt: TGCAGCGTTCTGACAGGGACCAACACCGGGGAGCTGTTTTTT; CDR3aa: CSVLTGTNTGELFF
d_gene: .; v_gene: TRBV10-3; j_gene: TRBJ2-7; abundance: .; CDR3nt: TGTGCCACCGTTAACCCGGGGGAAACCTACGAGCAGTACTTC; CDR3aa: CATVNPGETYEQYF
d_gene: TRBD1; v_gene: TRBV7-2; j_gene: TRBJ1-4; abundance: .; CDR3nt: TGTGCCAGCAGCTCTCCGGGACAGGGGAGGGAAAAACTGTTTTTT; CDR3aa: CASSSPGQGREKLFF
d_gene: TRBD2; v_gene: TRBV9; j_gene: TRBJ2-2; abundance: .; CDR3nt: TGTGCCAGCAGCGTAGGTGGAGCGGGGACCGGGGAGCTGTTTTTT; CDR3aa: CASSVGGAGTGELFF
d_gene: TRBD2; v_gene: TRBV5-4; j_gene: TRBJ2-5; abundance: .; CDR3nt: TGTGCCAGCAGCTGGGGGACTAGCGGTCAAGAGACCCAGTACTTC; CDR3aa: CASSWGTSGQETQYF
d_gene: TRBD2; v_gene: TRBV4-1; j_gene: TRBJ2-3; abundance: .; CDR3nt: TGCGCCAGCAGCCAAGGGGGGAGGGTGGAAGATACGCAGTATTTT; CDR3aa: CASSQGGRVEDTQYF
d_gene: .; v_gene: TRBV19; j_gene: TRBJ1-2; abundance: .; CDR3nt: TGTGCCAGTAGTAATCCGCCACAGGATGGCTACACCTTC; CDR3aa: CASSNPPQDGYTF
d_gene: TRBD2; v_gene: TRBV14; j_gene: TRBJ2-1; abundance: .; CDR3nt: TGTGCCAGCAGCCAAGAGGGGGGGCGGGAGGACTCCTACAATGAGCAGTTCTTC; CDR3aa: CASSQEGGREDSYNEQFF
d_gene: .; v_gene: TRBV28; j_gene: TRBJ1-1; abundance: .; CDR3nt: TGTGCCAGCAGTCGCGGTAGGACTCTAACCCCTGAAGCTTTCTTT; CDR3aa: CASSRGRTLTPEAFF
d_gene: TRBD1; v_gene: TRBV11-1; j_gene: TRBJ2-7; abundance: .; CDR3nt: TGTGCCAGCAGCCGACCCTCGGGGACAGGGGCCTACGAGCAGTACTTC; CDR3aa: CASSRPSGTGAYEQYF
d_gene: .; v_gene: TRBV10-3; j_gene: TRBJ2-5; abundance: .; CDR3nt: TGTGCCATCAGTGTCGGGCAAGAGACCCAGTACTTC; CDR3aa: CAISVGQETQYF
d_gene: TRBD1; v_gene: TRBV7-9; j_gene: TRBJ1-1; abundance: .; CDR3nt: TGTGCCAGCAGCTCGGCAGGGGGCCGGTACACTGAAGCTTTCTTT; CDR3aa: CASSSAGGRYTEAFF
d_gene: .; v_gene: TRBV7-8; j_gene: TRBJ2-7; abundance: .; CDR3nt: TGTGCCAGCAGCTTCACCTACGAGCAGTACTTC; CDR3aa: CASSFTYEQYF
d_gene: .; v_gene: TRBV18; j_gene: TRBJ1-6; abundance: few; CDR3nt: TGTGCCAGCTCAGATCGACAGGTCATTAATTCACCCCTCCACTTT; CDR3aa: CASSDRQVINSPLHF
d_gene: .; v_gene: TRBV28; j_gene: TRBJ2-7; abundance: .; CDR3nt: TGTGCCAGCAGTTTAATTGGCGGGACTCCGCCCTACGAGCAGTACTTC; CDR3aa: CASSLIGGTPPYEQYF
d_gene: TRBD2; v_gene: TRBV27; j_gene: TRBJ2-1; abundance: .; CDR3nt: TGTGCCAGCAGTATCGGACTAGCGGGGCACAATGAGCAGTTCTTC; CDR3aa: CASSIGLAGHNEQFF
d_gene: .; v_gene: TRBV12-5; j_gene: TRBJ1-1; abundance: .; CDR3nt: TGTGCTAGTGGTCCCCGGGGGGGGATCAACACTGAAGCTTTCTTT; CDR3aa: CASGPRGGINTEAFF
d_gene: .; v_gene: TRBV5-8; j_gene: TRBJ1-5; abundance: .; CDR3nt: TGTGCCAGCAGCCCGTCTCATCAGCCCCAGCATTTT; CDR3aa: CASSPSHQPQHF
d_gene: .; v_gene: TRBV7-3; j_gene: TRBJ2-3; abundance: .; CDR3nt: TGTGCCAGCAGCTTACCGGGACTCTCTAGCACAGATACGCAGTATTTT; CDR3aa: CASSLPGLSSTDTQYF
d_gene: .; v_gene: TRBV9; j_gene: TRBJ2-1; abundance: .; CDR3nt: TGTGCCAGCAGCGCGCGAGGTCCCGACAGATTACAGAATGAGCAGTTCTTC; CDR3aa: CASSARGPDRLQNEQFF